This entry lists 30 T cell receptor beta chains sequenced from one sample in a study of T cells after yellow fever vaccination. Each CDR3 protein is one row after TCRdb ran MiXCR on the 5' RACE reads. The repertoire includes a few hundred thousand distinct CDR3 sequences, around 13% of them detected once, and roughly 0.5% sits in the top ten. The material sequenced was CD4+ T cells sorted from PBMCs, taken 45 days after the yellow fever booster vaccination. The receptors were sampled from a young man who received the YFV17D yellow fever vaccine.

This clonotype appeared a few times. This sequence joins TRBV2 and TRBJ2-5, with a tentative D call TRBD1 (5 bases). This CDR3 has 15 amino acids. V dropped 4 bases and J dropped 4 bases, with 16 bases sitting between them. Germline CDR1 SNHLY, CDR2 FYNNEI. The CDR3 sequence: CASSAAQGVRETQYF. The CDR3 DNA reads as TGTGCCAGCAGTGCTGCCCAAGGGGTAAGAGAGACCCAGTACTTC.

This clonotype was recorded a few times. The chain recombines TRBV25-1 with TRBJ2-7, with TRBD2 matching 8 bases. The germline gives CDR1 MGHDK, CDR2 SYGVNS. V gave up 5 bases and J gave up 6 bases; unmatched junction bases: 9. The CDR3 totals 14 residues. CDR3 in amino acids: CASSSGGPVLEQYF. Written as DNA, the CDR3 is TGTGCCAGCAGTTCGGGAGGGCCAGTGCTCGAGCAGTACTTC.

The sample holds a few counts of this clonotype. The chain links TRBV7-2 to TRBJ2-1, with TRBD2 matching over 7 bases. The germline CDR1 and CDR2 sequences are SGHTA and FQGNSA. Trimming removed 4 bases from V and 6 bases from J; junction bases left unmatched: 6. This CDR3 is built from 14 residues. The CDR3 DNA is TGTGCCAGCAGCTCCGGACTAGGACCCAATGAGCAGTTCTTC. Translating it yields CASSSGLGPNEQFF.

This rearrangement joins TRBV9 to TRBJ2-5; either TRBD1 or TRBD2 may fit D (6 bases each). V lost 2 bases and J lost 4, with 12 bases in between. This CDR3 is built from 14 residues. Germline V gene data show CDR1 as SGDLS and CDR2 as YYNGEE. CDR3 nucleotide sequence: TGTGCCAGCAGCGTTACAGGGACTTCAGAGACCCAGTACTTC. Translating gives CASSVTGTSETQYF.

This clonotype has just a few counts. The J gene is TRBJ1-2, the V gene TRBV20-1; perhaps TRBD1 as D (5 bases). Germline lookup yields CDR1 DFQATT and CDR2 SNEGSKA (reference sequence). The germline V and J ends were trimmed by 8 bases and 11 bases, with 18 bases remaining between them. The CDR3 runs 11 residues. For the CDR3, the DNA is TGCAGTCCTCGGGGGGGAGATTCATACACCTTC. Translated: CSPRGGDSYTF.

This chain joins TRBV15 and TRBJ2-7; D possibly corresponds to TRBD2 (5 bases). The CDR3 has 16 residues. Germline CDR1 and CDR2: LNHNV and YYDKDF (reference sequence). Trimming cost V 0 bases and J 2 bases, with 14 bases left between them. The CDR3 DNA sequence: TGTGCCACCAGCAGAGAAGTCACTACGGGGACCTACGAGCAGTACTTC. Its protein is CATSREVTTGTYEQYF.

V gene TRBV7-9 combines with J gene TRBJ2-5; D assignment may be TRBD1 or TRBD2 (6 bases each). The CDR3 contains 14 residues. Germline CDR1 SEHNR, CDR2 FQNEAQ (reference sequence). V gave up 5 bases and J gave up 6 bases, with 16 bases separating them. CDR3 in DNA: TGTGCCAGCAGCAGGGGGGAAGAACGAAAGACCCAGTACTTC. Its translation is CASSRGEERKTQYF.

The V gene is TRBV20-1, the J gene TRBJ2-3; TRBD1 agrees at 7 bases. The CDR3 length is 15 residues. Germline V gene data show CDR1 as DFQATT and CDR2 as SNEGSKA (reference sequence). The V gene end was trimmed by 6 bases and the J gene end by 0 bases; junction bases not matched to a gene: 9. The CDR3 nucleotides are TGCAGTGCCTACATACCGGGACAGAGCACAGATACGCAGTATTTT. It is translated as CSAYIPGQSTDTQYF.

This clonotype was seen a few times. This rearrangement joins TRBV10-3 to TRBJ2-5, with 11 bases that match TRBD2. J gave up 4 bases and V 5 bases, and 6 bases lay outside the gene matches. The germline CDR1 and CDR2 sequences are ENHRY and SYGVKD. This CDR3 spans 15 amino acids. CDR3 sequence reads: CAISSTGTSGETQYF. In nucleotides, the CDR3 is TGTGCCATCAGTTCGACCGGGACTAGCGGAGAGACCCAGTACTTC.

This clonotype appeared a few times. The rearrangement joins TRBV29-1 to TRBJ1-1; 7 bases align to TRBD1. Per germline, CDR1 SQVTM and CDR2 ANQGSEA. CDR3 length: 14 residues. V lost 3 bases, J lost 6 bases, and 10 bases stayed unmatched. This chain's CDR3 is CSVDSQGVVPEAFF. For the CDR3, the DNA is TGCAGCGTTGATTCTCAGGGGGTAGTACCTGAAGCTTTCTTT.

This chain joins TRBV7-2 and TRBJ2-3; D is perhaps TRBD1 or TRBD2 (5 bases each). V dropped 5 bases and J dropped 6 bases, with 15 bases sitting between them. Germline CDR1 is SGHTA and CDR2 is FQGNSA. The CDR3 is 14 amino acids. The CDR3 reads CASSTYFGADTQYF. The CDR3 bases are TGTGCCAGCAGCACATACTTCGGGGCCGATACGCAGTATTTT.

This clonotype occurred a few times. The chain employs TRBV7-3 and TRBJ1-2; TRBD1 is a possible D gene (5 bases). CDR1 SGHTA and CDR2 FQGTGA come from the germline V gene. Trimming removed 5 bases at V and 8 bases at J, with 18 bases between. The CDR3 runs to 14 residues. CDR3 bases: TGTGCCAGCAGCCGAGACCAGGGTTCACGGGGCTACACCTTC. This translates into CASSRDQGSRGYTF.

This clonotype was seen a handful of times. V is TRBV11-2 and J is TRBJ2-1; 12 nucleotides agree with TRBD2. J gave up 3 bases and V 7 bases, and 13 bases lay outside the gene matches. CDR1 and CDR2 from the germline V gene are SGHAT and FQNNGV. This CDR3 has 18 residues. The CDR3, as DNA: TGTGCCAGCATAGGTCCCGGGACTAGCGGGTCAGTCTACAATGAGCAGTTCTTC. As protein: CASIGPGTSGSVYNEQFF. The variable domain in full, with the rest retrieved from reference TRBV11-2 and TRBJ2-1, is EAGVAQSPRYKIIEKRQSVAFWCNPISGHATLYWYQQILGQGPKLLIQFQNNGVVDDSQLPKDRFSAERLKGVDSTLKIQPAKLEDSAVYLCASIGPGTSGSVYNEQFFGPGTRLTVL.

Many counts were recorded for this clonotype. This chain connects TRBV7-2 to TRBJ1-6; D call uncertain. Per the germline V gene, CDR1 is SGHTA and CDR2 is FQGNSA. With 5 bases removed from V and 8 bases from J, the gap between germline ends came to 13 bases. This CDR3 has 14 residues. The CDR3 sequence: CASSNPTGHSPLHF. CDR3 DNA: TGTGCCAGCAGCAACCCGACGGGTCATTCACCCCTCCACTTT. Together with reference TRBV7-2 and TRBJ1-6, the CDR3 gives the full variable domain: GAGVSQSPSNKVTEKGKDVELRCDPISGHTALYWYRQSLGQGLEFLIYFQGNSAPDKSGLPSDRFSAERTGGSVSTLTIQRTQQEDSAVYLCASSNPTGHSPLHFGNGTRLTVT.

The chain has TRBV15 and TRBJ1-6; D gene unclear. Germline values: CDR1 LNHNV, CDR2 YYDKDF (reference sequence). CDR3 length equals 15 residues. The V end lost 1 base, the J end lost 7 bases, and 11 bases lay between the germline ends. In DNA form, the CDR3 reads TGTGCCACCAGCAGAGGTTTTGTCGGCAATTCACCCCTCCACTTT. This sequence encodes CATSRGFVGNSPLHF. The full variable domain, completed using reference TRBV15 and TRBJ1-6, is DAMVIQNPRYQVTQFGKPVTLSCSQTLNHNVMYWYQQKSSQAPKLLFHYYDKDFNNEADTPDNFQSRRPNTSFCFLDIRSPGLGDTAMYLCATSRGFVGNSPLHFGNGTRLTVT.

This clonotype was detected only a few times. The V call is TRBV5-1, the J call TRBJ2-5; 7 bases match TRBD2. This CDR3 has 14 amino acids. Trimming at V came to 6 bases and at J to 1 base, leaving 6 bases not matched to a gene. Germline loops: CDR1 SGHRS, CDR2 YFSETQ. Here the CDR3 DNA reads TGCGCCAGCAAATTTAGCGGGCTCCAAGAGACCCAGTACTTC. Translation: CASKFSGLQETQYF.

In its sample, this clonotype was seen a few times. The DNA for the CDR3 is TGCAGTGCTCCCATTGGCAGGGGCTACGAGCAGTACTTC. It codes for CSAPIGRGYEQYF. The V gene is TRBV20-1, the J gene TRBJ2-7, with a possible D match to TRBD1 (6 bases). The germline V and J ends were trimmed by 5 bases and 3 bases, with 14 bases remaining between them. CDR3 length: 13 amino acids. CDR1 is DFQATT and CDR2 is SNEGSKA in the germline V gene (reference sequence).

This clonotype was recorded at least ten times. The chain combines TRBV20-1 with TRBJ2-7; 7 bases match TRBD1. Unmatched junction bases numbered 12, after V lost 6 bases and J lost 7 bases. Germline CDR1 is DFQATT and CDR2 is SNEGSKA (reference sequence). This CDR3 has 13 residues. CDR3 in DNA: TGCAGTGCGGCAGGACAGGCTCTCGGGGAGCAGTACTTC. It translates to CSAAGQALGEQYF.

As concerns this clonotype: A much larger clone sits a single nucleotide away, making a read error possible. V is TRBV12-3 or TRBV12-4 and J is TRBJ2-3; D remains unclear. The CDR3 is 15 amino acids. The CDR3 bases are TGTGCCAGCAGTTCCACGGACCCACGCACAGATACGCAGAATTTT. It translates to CASSSTDPRTDTQNF.

The rearrangement links TRBV7-6 to TRBJ2-5; D is possibly TRBD2 (6 bases). The ends were cut back, 5 bases at V and 4 bases at J, with 20 bases in the middle. Germline-derived CDR1 and CDR2 are SGHVS and FNYEAQ. CDR3 length: 16 amino acids. CDR3 sequence: CASSPQSPAGGETQYF. The CDR3 DNA reads as TGTGCCAGCAGCCCGCAGTCGCCGGCCGGGGGAGAGACCCAGTACTTC.

In DNA, the CDR3 is TGTGCCAGCAGGATGGGAGTAGATACGCAGTATTTT. Amino acids: CASRMGVDTQYF. The V and J genes are TRBV7-2 and TRBJ2-3; D might be TRBD2 (5 bases). The V gene lost 6 bases and the J gene lost 5 bases, with 9 bases spanning the gap. This CDR3 has 12 residues. The germline V gene has CDR1 SGHTA and CDR2 FQGNSA. The full variable domain, rest sourced from reference TRBV7-2 and TRBJ2-3, is GAGVSQSPSNKVTEKGKDVELRCDPISGHTALYWYRQSLGQGLEFLIYFQGNSAPDKSGLPSDRFSAERTGGSVSTLTIQRTQQEDSAVYLCASRMGVDTQYFGPGTRLTVL.

The V and J genes are TRBV20-1 and TRBJ2-4; perhaps TRBD2 as D (5 bases). CDR1 is DFQATT and CDR2 is SNEGSKA in the germline V gene (reference sequence). The CDR3 loop spans 16 amino acids. Trimming shortened V by 6 bases and J by 7 bases, and 25 bases separated the two germline ends. CDR3 DNA: TGCAGTGCCCGGGGTGTTGAGTTAGGAAAGCGGAACATTCAGTACTTC. It translates to CSARGVELGKRNIQYF.

This clonotype was counted ten times or more. The chain is built from TRBV20-1 and TRBJ2-2, with no clear D. Germline-derived CDR1 and CDR2 are DFQATT and SNEGSKA (reference sequence). Trimming removed 1 base at V and 0 bases at J, with 3 bases between. This CDR3 is built from 13 residues. Here the CDR3 reads CSARVPNTGELFF. Here the CDR3 DNA reads TGCAGTGCTAGAGTTCCGAACACCGGGGAGCTGTTTTTT.

This clonotype has more than one count but fewer than ten. The chain is built from TRBV5-1 and TRBJ2-5; 7 nucleotides agree with TRBD1. The CDR3 totals 13 residues. Germline loops: CDR1 SGHRS, CDR2 YFSETQ. The V gene end was trimmed by 4 bases and the J gene end by 5 bases; junction bases not matched to a gene: 5. In nucleotides, the CDR3 is TGCGCCAGCAGCAGGGACAGCCGGGAGACCCAGTACTTC. It specifies CASSRDSRETQYF.

There are a few counts of this clonotype. The chain has TRBV29-1 and TRBJ2-2; a possible D gene is TRBD1 (5 bases). Looked up from germline, CDR1 is SQVTM and CDR2 is ANQGSEA. This CDR3 has 14 amino acids. Deletions cut 4 bases from V and 1 base from J, with 10 bases between. This chain's CDR3 is CSVVLGVNTGELFF. The CDR3 region has the DNA TGCAGCGTTGTTCTAGGGGTGAACACCGGGGAGCTGTTTTTT.

The chain joins TRBV4-3 to TRBJ2-1; 9 bases match TRBD1. The CDR3 consists of 13 residues. Germline loops: CDR1 LGHNA, CDR2 YSLEER. Unmatched junction bases numbered 4, after V lost 4 bases and J lost 9 bases. The CDR3 region has the DNA TGCGCCAGCAGCCTTTCACAGGGGGCTGAGCAGTTCTTC. Its translation is CASSLSQGAEQFF.

This clonotype occurred a few times. The chain joins TRBV7-2 to TRBJ2-2; D is possibly TRBD2 (5 bases). Trimming cost V 3 bases and J 5 bases, with 13 bases left between them. The CDR3 is made up of 15 amino acids. Germline V gene lookup returns CDR1 SGHTA and CDR2 FQGNSA. CDR3 sequence (DNA): TGTGCCAGCAGCTTCGCGAGGGCCGGGACCGGGGAGCTGTTTTTT. As protein: CASSFARAGTGELFF.

This clonotype was detected many times. In DNA form, the CDR3 reads TGCAGCGTTGGCGACCCGAACACTGAAGCTTTCTTT. Protein sequence: CSVGDPNTEAFF. The J gene is TRBJ1-1, the V gene TRBV29-1; no firm D call. The CDR3 is made up of 12 amino acids. The ends were cut back, 4 bases at V and 1 base at J, with 7 bases in the middle. Germline V CDR1 and CDR2: SQVTM, ANQGSEA.

This clonotype has a handful of counts. J is TRBJ2-3 and V is TRBV20-1, with 8 nucleotides matching TRBD2. The CDR3 loop spans 14 amino acids. Germline V gene lookup returns CDR1 DFQATT and CDR2 SNEGSKA (reference sequence). V lost 5 bases, J lost 5 bases, and 9 bases stayed unmatched. The CDR3 DNA reads as TGCAGTGCTCCCCCGGGACTAGGGGTAGATACGCAGTATTTT. This sequence encodes CSAPPGLGVDTQYF.

V is TRBV28 and J is TRBJ1-1, with a possible D match to TRBD1 (5 bases). The CDR3 covers 13 residues. Germline V CDR1 and CDR2: MDHEN, SYDVKM. Trimming took off 6 bases at V and 7 bases at J, with 15 bases between the two ends. For the CDR3, the DNA is TGTGCCAGCAGCGGGACGAATGGCTTTGAAGCTTTCTTT. As protein: CASSGTNGFEAFF. Using reference TRBV28 and TRBJ1-1 for the parts outside the CDR3, the full variable domain is DVKVTQSSRYLVKRTGEKVFLECVQDMDHENMFWYRQDPGLGLRLIYFSYDVKMKEKGDIPEGYSVSREKKERFSLILESASTNQTSMYLCASSGTNGFEAFFGQGTRLTVV.